This is a list of T cell receptor beta chains from one sample in a study of cytomegalovirus exposure and HLA in healthy donors. Assay: immunoSEQ multiplex PCR; the TCRdb copy retains only in-frame clones and omits some. There are approximately 170,000 clones in the sample; 70% to 75% occur only once, and roughly 4.5% lies in the top ten. Sample: PBMCs. These receptors were collected from a young man in good health and CMV-seropositive. The CDR3 runs from the conserved cysteine through the conserved F or W. The D gene is left open where the match is weak. Clone sizes are given selectively: once, few, many, or a class where the clone is expanded.

J gene	V gene	D gene	clone size	CDR3 protein	CDR3 DNA
TRBJ2-1	TRBV29-1	-	-	CSVERLAGDEQFF	TGCAGCGTTGAAAGGCTAGCCGGGGATGAGCAGTTCTTC
TRBJ1-5	TRBV6-1	-	-	CASSETAGFRQPQHF	TGTGCCAGCAGTGAGACGGCAGGGTTTCGGCAGCCCCAGCATTTT
TRBJ1-2	TRBV10-3	TRBD1	-	CAISESWTGGFRYTF	TGTGCCATCAGTGAGTCTTGGACAGGGGGCTTTCGCTACACCTTC
TRBJ1-6	TRBV27	TRBD1	-	CASSLLWGTELPNNSPLHF	TGTGCCAGCAGTTTACTCTGGGGGACAGAGCTCCCGAATAATTCACCCCTCCACTTT
TRBJ2-2	TRBV5-1	-	few	CASSLERWGNTGELFF	TGCGCCAGCAGCTTGGAGCGGTGGGGGAACACCGGGGAGCTGTTTTTT
TRBJ1-2	TRBV6-5	-	-	CASSYHQTMNYGYTF	TGTGCCAGCAGTTACCACCAGACAATGAACTATGGCTACACCTTC
TRBJ2-2	TRBV4-1	TRBD2	-	CASSPLLAGLEVGAGELFF	TGCGCCAGCAGCCCCCTACTAGCGGGCCTAGAAGTAGGGGCCGGGGAGCTGTTTTTT
TRBJ1-4	TRBV6-5	TRBD1	-	CASTSPGTGEKLFF	TGTGCCAGCACTTCGCCCGGGACAGGGGAAAAACTGTTTTTT
TRBJ1-1	TRBV7-9	-	-	CASSLGDRYTEAFF	TGTGCCAGCAGCTTAGGCGACAGATACACTGAAGCTTTCTTT
TRBJ2-1	TRBV9	TRBD2	-	CASSVATSGPPQFF	TGTGCCAGCAGCGTAGCTACTAGCGGGCCCCCACAGTTCTTC
TRBJ2-3	TRBV5-1	TRBD2	-	CASLLAGTDTQYF	TGCGCCAGCTTACTAGCGGGCACAGATACGCAGTATTTT
TRBJ1-1	TRBV5-1	-	few	CASSPRDWNTEAFF	TGCGCCAGCAGCCCACGGGACTGGAACACTGAAGCTTTCTTT
TRBJ2-5	TRBV6-5	TRBD2	-	CASSWGLAETQYF	TGTGCCAGCAGTTGGGGACTAGCGGAGACCCAGTACTTC
TRBJ1-1	TRBV18	-	-	CASSGETEAFF	TGTGCCAGCTCGGGAGAGACTGAAGCTTTCTTT
TRBJ1-1	TRBV9	-	-	CASHVPAVNTEAFF	TGTGCCAGCCACGTCCCGGCGGTTAACACTGAAGCTTTCTTT
TRBJ2-5	TRBV5-1	TRBD2	-	CASRRSLAGDQETQYF	TGCGCCAGCAGGAGGAGTCTAGCGGGGGACCAAGAGACCCAGTACTTC
TRBJ1-1	TRBV28	TRBD1	-	CASSPDRVPEAFF	TGTGCCAGCAGTCCAGACAGGGTGCCCGAAGCTTTCTTT
TRBJ2-1	TRBV5-1	-	-	CASSSGIYNEQFF	TGCGCCAGCAGTTCCGGGATTTACAATGAGCAGTTCTTC
TRBJ2-3	TRBV28	TRBD2	few	CATRGPGGTDTQYF	TGTGCCACCCGCGGACCGGGAGGGACAGATACGCAGTATTTT
TRBJ1-2	TRBV27	-	-	CASKGKPGVDGYTF	TGTGCCAGCAAGGGAAAGCCAGGGGTTGATGGCTACACCTTC
TRBJ2-3	TRBV6-6	-	-	CASSYGQAATQYF	TGTGCCAGCAGTTACGGCCAAGCGGCAACGCAGTATTTT
TRBJ1-5	TRBV5-1	-	-	CASSLGGGSNQPQHF	TGCGCCAGCAGCTTAGGCGGGGGTAGCAATCAGCCCCAGCATTTT
TRBJ1-2	TRBV2	TRBD1	-	CASRDGTGGDYGYTF	TGTGCCAGCAGGGACGGGACAGGGGGGGACTATGGCTACACCTTC
TRBJ2-2	TRBV5-6	TRBD1	few	CASSFGTGRYTGELFF	TGTGCCAGCAGCTTTGGGACAGGGAGGTACACCGGGGAGCTGTTTTTT
TRBJ2-5	TRBV7-7	-	-	CASSRTGWETQYF	TGTGCTAGCAGTCGAACAGGGTGGGAGACCCAGTACTTC
TRBJ2-3	TRBV5-1	-	once	CASSLGTTSTDTQYF	TGCGCCAGCAGCTTGGGAACAACAAGCACAGATACGCAGTATTTT
TRBJ2-5	TRBV7-9	TRBD2	few	CASSRTSGSGETQYF	TGTGCCAGCAGCCGGACTAGCGGGAGTGGAGAGACCCAGTACTTC
TRBJ2-2	TRBV6-1	-	-	CASRYTGLAIGELFF	TGTGCCAGCAGGTATACGGGACTCGCGATCGGGGAGCTGTTTTTT
TRBJ1-5	TRBV30	-	-	CAWSSIPGPPGQPQHF	TGTGCCTGGAGTTCCATTCCGGGCCCCCCAGGGCAGCCCCAGCATTTT
TRBJ2-1	TRBV4-1	TRBD2	-	CASSQPSGTSGYNEQFF	TGCGCCAGCAGCCAACCCTCCGGGACTAGCGGATACAATGAGCAGTTCTTC
TRBJ2-5	TRBV5-1	-	-	CASSSEVVQETQYF	TGCGCCAGCAGCTCCGAGGTGGTTCAAGAGACCCAGTACTTC
TRBJ1-6	TRBV19	-	-	CASSMRQGNSPLHF	TGTGCCAGTAGTATGAGGCAGGGGAATTCACCCCTCCACTTT
TRBJ1-5	TRBV6-5	-	-	CASSSRNSNQPQHF	TGTGCCAGCAGCTCCAGGAATAGCAATCAGCCCCAGCATTTT
TRBJ1-1	TRBV28	-	-	CASSLSYRTHTEAFF	TGTGCCAGCAGTTTATCGTACAGAACCCACACTGAAGCTTTCTTT
TRBJ1-1	TRBV28	TRBD1	-	CASSYGTDLGAFF	TGTGCCAGCAGCTACGGGACAGATTTAGGAGCTTTCTTT
TRBJ1-3	TRBV19	-	-	CASSRGGNTIYF	TGTGCCAGTAGCAGGGGAGGAAACACCATATATTTT
TRBJ2-5	TRBV25-1	TRBD2	few	CASSVRGGTQYF	TGTGCCAGCAGTGTCCGGGGGGGGACCCAGTACTTC
TRBJ1-6	TRBV30	TRBD1	once	CAWSVRGDSPLHF	TGTGCCTGGAGTGTCAGGGGGGATTCACCCCTCCACTTT
TRBJ1-2	TRBV15	-	-	CATSGVPNYGYTF	TGTGCCACCAGTGGAGTTCCTAACTATGGCTACACCTTC